These T cell receptor beta chains were read from a single sample in a study of regulatory T cells in long-lasting Graves disease. A single record per CDR3 protein comes from TCRdb applying MiXCR to the multiplex PCR reads. Among roughly 500,000 distinct CDR3 sequences listed, 20% to 25% were seen once. The sequencing used peripheral blood mononuclear cells (PBMCs), collected when the disease was refractory, from a patient treated with antithyroid drugs. The origin of the receptors is a female donor with Graves disease. The CDR3 runs from the conserved cysteine through the conserved F or W. The order of the fields is V gene, J gene, clone size, CDR3 protein. Rows may omit the clone size; those that give it use once, few, many or a size class.

TRBV24-1	TRBJ2-1	NA	CATRTGRLAPFKGEQFF
TRBV12-3/TRBV12-4	TRBJ1-3	NA	CASSPNRGLHSGNTIYF
TRBV20-1	TRBJ1-5	NA	CSARDNWDQPQHF
TRBV27	TRBJ2-4	NA	CASSLQGDPAKNIQYF
TRBV28	TRBJ1-1	NA	CASGSGQGITEAFF
TRBV7-2	TRBJ2-5	few	CASSSGIYQETQYF
TRBV3-1	TRBJ2-1	NA	CASSQVQGNEQFF
TRBV12-5	TRBJ2-3	NA	CASGLGVAATDTQYF
TRBV27	TRBJ1-1	many	CASSPVRRYTEAFF
TRBV19	TRBJ1-2	few	CASSIALGRAVGYTF
TRBV7-9	TRBJ2-5	many	CASSPGHTGTQYF
TRBV2	TRBJ1-1	many	CASMVQGAYTEAFF
TRBV29-1	TRBJ2-2	NA	CSAKGGTRNTGELFF
TRBV28	TRBJ1-4	many	CASSPPASGREKLFF
TRBV5-5	TRBJ1-2	NA	CASSLLGTTGYTF
TRBV20-1	TRBJ2-7	many	CSALRGGVYEQYF
TRBV7-9	TRBJ2-7	NA	CAIQLAGVLGNEQYF
TRBV10-3	TRBJ1-5	NA	CAIAKDRYNQPQHF
TRBV28	TRBJ2-5	few	CASSPPRAGAQETQYF
TRBV5-1	TRBJ1-4	NA	CASSSSLTGAREKLFF
TRBV6-5	TRBJ2-5	few	CASSFALAGDQETQYF
TRBV20-1	TRBJ1-2	few	CSAPSRQAERGYTF
TRBV7-6	TRBJ2-5	NA	CASQQAQETQYF
TRBV6-5	TRBJ1-4	NA	CASSYSQAGLGEKLFF
TRBV28	TRBJ2-7	many	CASSPPSHYEQYF
TRBV27	TRBJ2-7	NA	CASSSRTGGPPYEQYF
TRBV24-1	TRBJ2-1	NA	CATSDLGGSSYNEQFF
TRBV28	TRBJ1-2	many	CASNSRGRGGYTF
TRBV11-3	TRBJ2-5	few	CASSLGAGDDETQYF
TRBV14	TRBJ2-5	NA	CASSQSAGVGTQYF
TRBV24-1	TRBJ2-7	many	CATIETSYEQYF
TRBV12-3/TRBV12-4	TRBJ1-3	NA	CAIQEEYGNTIYF
TRBV19	TRBJ2-5	NA	CASRLGPGNQETQYF
TRBV6-1	TRBJ2-2	once	CASRFRQNTGELFF
TRBV28	TRBJ2-5	NA	CASSLRETQCF